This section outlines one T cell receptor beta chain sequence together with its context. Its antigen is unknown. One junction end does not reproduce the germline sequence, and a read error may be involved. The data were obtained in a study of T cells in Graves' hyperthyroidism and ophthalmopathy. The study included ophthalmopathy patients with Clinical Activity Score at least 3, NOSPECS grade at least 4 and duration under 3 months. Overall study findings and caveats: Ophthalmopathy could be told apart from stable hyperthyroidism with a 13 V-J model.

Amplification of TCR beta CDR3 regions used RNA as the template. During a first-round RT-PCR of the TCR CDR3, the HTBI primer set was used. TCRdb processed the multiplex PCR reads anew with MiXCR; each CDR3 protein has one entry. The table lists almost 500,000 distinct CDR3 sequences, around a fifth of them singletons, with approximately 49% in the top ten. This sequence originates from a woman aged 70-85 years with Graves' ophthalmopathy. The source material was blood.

DNA for the CDR3: TGTGCCAGCAATGAACGTTTGGATCAGCCCCAGCATTTT. Its translation is CASNERLDQPQHF. This chain connects TRBV6-1 to TRBJ1-5; the D is unclear. Germline CDR1 reads MNHNS; CDR2 reads SASEGT. This CDR3 is built from 13 residues.